Listed below are T cell receptor beta chains from one sample, sequenced in a study of T cell changes during pregnancy in multiple sclerosis. The data were produced by immunoSEQ multiplex PCR, yet TCRdb's version contains in-frame clones alone and is incomplete. The sample lists nearly 80,000 clones, approximately 92% occurring once. The starting material was CD4+ T cells from peripheral blood mononuclear cells, obtained before pregnancy. All receptors come from a female donor with multiple sclerosis, enrolled in a pregnancy study. Both conserved end residues are part of each CDR3. The D gene is left open where the match is weak. Size is stated for part of the rows, as once, few or many counts, or as a class when the clone is expanded.

v_call	clone_size	d_call	j_call	cdr3_aa	cdr3_nt
TRBV2	few	TRBD1	TRBJ1-5	CAPLQGAKFYSNQPQHF	TGTGCCCCGCTCCAGGGGGCCAAGTTTTATAGCAATCAGCCCCAGCATTTT
TRBV10-2	NA	NA	TRBJ2-7	CASSETGLYEQYF	TGCGCCAGCAGTGAGACAGGGCTTTACGAGCAGTACTTC
TRBV5-1	NA	NA	TRBJ1-5	CASSLGGQEFSNQPQHF	TGCGCCAGCAGCTTGGGGGGGCAGGAGTTTAGCAATCAGCCCCAGCATTTT
TRBV5-1	NA	NA	TRBJ2-7	CASSLAREEQYF	TGCGCCAGCAGCTTGGCCCGCGAGGAGCAGTACTTC
TRBV29-1	NA	TRBD2	TRBJ2-7	CSAGTSGSGKEYF	TGCAGCGCCGGGACTAGCGGGAGCGGAAAGGAGTACTTC
TRBV7-2	once	TRBD1	TRBJ2-7	CASSLPSDRGYEQYF	TGTGCCAGCAGCTTACCATCGGACAGGGGCTACGAGCAGTACTTC
TRBV10-3	NA	TRBD1	TRBJ1-6	CAISNRDRGSPLHF	TGTGCCATCAGTAACCGGGACAGGGGTTCACCCCTCCACTTT
TRBV5-4	NA	TRBD1	TRBJ1-2	CASSPRTGGTYGYTF	TGTGCCAGCAGCCCGAGGACAGGGGGAACCTATGGCTACACCTTC
TRBV18	NA	NA	TRBJ1-6	CASSPSYPNSPLHF	TGTGCCAGCTCACCCTCTTATCCGAATTCACCCCTCCACTTT
TRBV7-3	NA	NA	TRBJ2-2	CASSLDRTTGELFF	TGTGCCAGCAGCCTCGACAGAACTACCGGGGAGCTGTTTTTT
TRBV2	NA	NA	TRBJ1-3	CASSGAPDGNTIYF	TGTGCCAGTTCAGGGGCACCCGATGGAAACACCATATATTTT
TRBV7-9	NA	TRBD2	TRBJ2-3	CASSLLAGARDTQYF	TGTGCCAGCAGCTTACTAGCGGGGGCCCGGGATACGCAGTATTTT
TRBV7-9	NA	TRBD1	TRBJ1-5	CASSRGDRNQPQHF	TGTGCCAGCAGCCGGGGGGACAGGAATCAGCCCCAGCATTTT
TRBV19	NA	NA	TRBJ1-5	CASSRLQGSSNQPQHF	TGTGCCAGTAGTAGACTTCAAGGGAGTAGCAATCAGCCCCAGCATTTT
TRBV27	NA	NA	TRBJ1-5	CASSFLGRGGNQPQHF	TGTGCCAGCAGTTTCCTGGGCAGGGGAGGCAATCAGCCCCAGCATTTT
TRBV7-9	NA	TRBD1	TRBJ1-4	CASSPGTVNEKLFF	TGTGCCAGCAGCCCTGGGACAGTTAATGAAAAACTGTTTTTT
TRBV19	NA	NA	TRBJ1-2	CASQGLNYGYTF	TGTGCCAGCCAGGGACTCAACTATGGCTACACCTTC
TRBV29-1	NA	TRBD1	TRBJ1-5	CSVGTGGDSAQHF	TGCAGCGTTGGGACAGGGGGCGATTCGGCCCAGCATTTT
TRBV7-6	NA	TRBD1	TRBJ1-3	CASSLGRTGGNTIYF	TGTGCCAGCAGCTTAGGGAGGACAGGGGGAAACACCATATATTTT
TRBV5-1	NA	TRBD2	TRBJ2-5	CASSLVGTSGSGGETQYF	TGCGCCAGCAGCTTGGTTGGGACTAGCGGGAGCGGGGGCGAGACCCAGTACTTC
TRBV25-1	NA	TRBD2	TRBJ2-7	CASSGGLLAGGTYEQYF	TGTGCCAGCAGTGGGGGGTTACTAGCGGGAGGAACCTACGAGCAGTACTTC
TRBV6-1	once	NA	TRBJ1-1	CASSRQPVAEAFF	TGTGCCAGCAGTAGACAGCCGGTGGCTGAAGCTTTCTTT
TRBV7-3	once	NA	TRBJ2-1	CASSSDWNGEQFF	TGTGCCAGCAGCTCCGACTGGAATGGGGAGCAGTTCTTC
TRBV7-2	NA	NA	TRBJ2-4	CASRPVGGPIAKNIQYF	TGTGCCAGCAGACCCGTGGGGGGACCTATAGCCAAAAACATTCAGTACTTC
TRBV5-4	NA	TRBD1	TRBJ2-3	CASSPVPGQPVTDTQYF	TGTGCCAGCAGCCCAGTGCCGGGACAGCCAGTCACAGATACGCAGTATTTT
TRBV15	NA	TRBD1	TRBJ1-1	CATSRDRVQGVTEAFF	TGTGCCACCAGCAGAGATCGTGTACAGGGGGTCACTGAAGCTTTCTTT
TRBV6-5	NA	NA	TRBJ1-1	CASSYSGGDTEAFF	TGTGCCAGCAGTTACTCCGGGGGGGACACTGAAGCTTTCTTT
TRBV7-8	NA	TRBD1	TRBJ2-1	CASSLAFGTGGYNEQFF	TGTGCCAGCAGCTTAGCCTTTGGGACAGGGGGGTACAATGAGCAGTTCTTC
TRBV19	NA	NA	TRBJ1-1	CASSSIGGPTEAFF	TGTGCCAGTAGCTCTATAGGAGGTCCGACTGAAGCTTTCTTT